This TCR beta chain was found in a study of blood T cell repertoires in COVID-19. Study information: There were acute and convalescent COVID-19 samples, and they came from the United States, Italy and Spain. T cells, B-cell-depleted T cells, or PBMCs provided the cDNA or gDNA that served as material.

In the original analysis: Amplification from reference gene primers served as the basis for estimated nucleated cell counts. Clones were sequenced by immunoSEQ multiplex PCR, and TCRdb holds only the in-frame ones, with some missing. The DNA was the basis for D and trimming; V, J and clone size are from that table. The sample contains approximately 240,000 clones, 65% to 85% of which appear only once. With 5 bases removed from V and 0 bases from J, the gap between germline ends came to 11 bases. Germline CDR1 ENHRY, CDR2 SYGVKD. This CDR3 contains 14 residues. The sequenced sample consisted of peripheral blood. This chain joins TRBV10-3 and TRBJ2-7, with TRBD2 as a possible D gene (6 bases). The receptor was isolated from a woman in her 30s who had recovered from COVID-19. The CDR3 DNA reads as TGTGCCATCAGTTCCCCCGGGAGCTCCTACGAGCAGTACTTC. Translated: CAISSPGSSYEQYF.